This T cell receptor beta chain was sequenced in a study of CD8+ T cells in alopecia areata. RNA extraction and reverse transcription yielded cDNA as sequencing template. Sequencing used immunoSEQ multiplex PCR; TCRdb keeps in-frame clones, though not all of them. The sample has roughly 98,000 clones; about 64% are singletons. In the case of this clone: What it recognizes is unknown.

Treatment here: oral pan-JAK inhibitor, 5-10 mg twice daily. As part of sample collection, lesional scalp punch biopsies and peripheral blood were taken from alopecia areata patients. General study results and limits: Treatment with tofacitinib significantly lowered scalp clonality and reduced expanded CD8+ clones among the top 100. The link between baseline CD8+ expansion and response remains uncertain with one nonresponder. Scalp and blood samples kept many expanded lesional clones throughout tofacitinib.

Germline lookup yields CDR1 MNHEY and CDR2 SVGAGI. Trimming stripped 2 bases from V and 4 bases from J, with 8 bases between. The CDR3 has 13 residues. The specimen was CD8+ T cells sorted from blood, collected at week 4, from a patient treated with tofacitinib. This TCR was recovered from a human donor with alopecia areata. This sequence joins TRBV6-5 and TRBJ1-1; D not resolved. The CDR3 loop is CASSYGVGTEAFF. The CDR3 DNA follows: TGTGCCAGCAGTTACGGGGTGGGCACTGAAGCTTTCTTT.